These T cell receptor beta chains were read from a single sample in a study of cytotoxic CD8 clonotypes in ibrutinib-treated CLL. The table came from immunoSEQ multiplex PCR; TCRdb's copy has only in-frame clones and leaves some out. The sample has approximately 280,000 clones, 76% seen once. Specimen: PBMCs, collected at disease progression, from a patient treated with ibrutinib. The receptors derive from a human donor with chronic lymphocytic leukemia. Both conserved end residues are trimmed from each CDR3. Each record gives: clone size, J gene, V gene, CDR3 protein. Only some rows state a clone size, as once, few, many or a class for expanded clones.

>NA|TRBJ2-3|TRBV9
ASSVLTLSGTKADTQY
>NA|TRBJ2-1|TRBV2
ASRGRGTYNEQF
>few|TRBJ1-1|TRBV18
ASSPGFGIEAF
>NA|TRBJ2-3|TRBV7-2
ASSPRPNWDTQY
>once|TRBJ2-7|TRBV5-6
ASSLSAGGPHEQY
>NA|TRBJ1-3|TRBV4-1
ASSQRTGYSGGNTIY
>NA|TRBJ2-1|TRBV29-1
SVIYRGFYNEQF
>NA|TRBJ1-1|TRBV6-5
ASGTGGSSEAF
>NA|TRBJ2-7|TRBV7-9
ASSLIQISEQY
>NA|TRBJ1-1|TRBV10-3
AISEEGRPATAF
>few|TRBJ2-7|TRBV7-8
ASSFRDGPVYEQY
>NA|TRBJ2-3|TRBV9
ASSVDRAHSTDTQY
>NA|TRBJ2-7|TRBV9
ASSVSGTGNYEQY
>NA|TRBJ2-7|TRBV5-1
ASSLVSGSSYEQY
>NA|TRBJ2-7|TRBV9
ASSVADFGDYEQY
>NA|TRBJ2-5|TRBV7-2
ASSSGQGSRTQY
>NA|TRBJ2-3|TRBV5-1
ASSQGSTDTQY
>NA|TRBJ2-1|TRBV5-4
ASSTRRGGNNEQF
>NA|TRBJ2-7|TRBV28
ASSLGPSGGAGQY
>NA|TRBJ1-2|TRBV6-4
ASTPNRDRYYGYT
>NA|TRBJ2-7|TRBV7-2
ASSLSPPPDEQY
>NA|TRBJ2-3|TRBV2
ASGRTHSPDTQY
>NA|TRBJ2-7|TRBV9
ASSSPGVHQQY
>NA|TRBJ1-3|TRBV19
ASIKWASSGNTIY
>NA|TRBJ2-7|TRBV27
ASSFPGTASKQY
>few|TRBJ2-3|TRBV27
ASSLSRGGGFADTQY
>once|TRBJ2-1|TRBV29-1
SVNYVGLARGNEQF
>NA|TRBJ1-5|TRBV4-1
ASSPVLNSNQPQH
>NA|TRBJ2-7|TRBV5-1
ASSLGGQISYEQY
>NA|TRBJ1-1|TRBV10-3
AIRSGTALGLDTEAF
>NA|TRBJ2-7|TRBV28
ASSLGLLAGEASGTIYEQY
>NA|TRBJ2-5|TRBV11-2
ASRGLAGGKGETQY